Listed below are T cell receptor beta chains from one sample, sequenced in a study of cytomegalovirus exposure and HLA in healthy donors. TCRdb's copy holds only in-frame clones and misses some; the assay was immunoSEQ multiplex PCR. The table records some 200,000 clones, approximately 80% of them present only once. The sequenced sample was PBMCs. The source is a boy aged 2 to 9 in good health and CMV-seronegative. The CDR3 runs from the conserved cysteine through the conserved F or W. The order of the fields is D gene, J gene, V gene, clone size, CDR3 DNA, CDR3 protein. A D gene is named only where the DNA matches it firmly. Some rows have no size entry. The others give once, few or many, or a class for an expanded clone.

D gene: TRBD2; J gene: TRBJ2-7; V gene: TRBV30; clone size: -; CDR3 DNA: TGTGCCTGGAGTGCTAGGCTAGCGGGGGGGCCCCACGAGCAGTACTTC; CDR3 protein: CAWSARLAGGPHEQYF
D gene: TRBD2; J gene: TRBJ2-2; V gene: TRBV6-1; clone size: -; CDR3 DNA: TGTGCCAGCAGTGAGGGACTAGAAGTCGGGGAGCTGTTTTTT; CDR3 protein: CASSEGLEVGELFF
D gene: TRBD1; J gene: TRBJ1-1; V gene: TRBV6-1; clone size: -; CDR3 DNA: TGTGCCAGCAGTCTTACAGGGGTGGACAGTGAAGCTTTCTTT; CDR3 protein: CASSLTGVDSEAFF
D gene: TRBD1; J gene: TRBJ2-1; V gene: TRBV11-3; clone size: -; CDR3 DNA: TGTGCCAGCAGCTTGGACAGGGTTCTAGGAGATGAGCAGTTCTTC; CDR3 protein: CASSLDRVLGDEQFF
D gene: TRBD1; J gene: TRBJ1-1; V gene: TRBV15; clone size: -; CDR3 DNA: TGTGCCACCAGCCGCCAGGGGACAGCAATGGGCACTGAAGCTTTCTTT; CDR3 protein: CATSRQGTAMGTEAFF
D gene: -; J gene: TRBJ1-5; V gene: TRBV27; clone size: -; CDR3 DNA: TGTGCCAGCACCGGTTGGCAGCCCCAGCATTTT; CDR3 protein: CASTGWQPQHF
D gene: TRBD2; J gene: TRBJ2-3; V gene: TRBV7-9; clone size: -; CDR3 DNA: TGTGCCAGCAGCCAATGGCGACTAGCGTCAAGCACAGATACGCAGTATTTT; CDR3 protein: CASSQWRLASSTDTQYF
D gene: -; J gene: TRBJ1-2; V gene: TRBV27; clone size: -; CDR3 DNA: TGTGCCAGCAGTTTTCAGAGGGACTATGGCTACACCTTC; CDR3 protein: CASSFQRDYGYTF
D gene: -; J gene: TRBJ1-2; V gene: TRBV5-6; clone size: -; CDR3 DNA: TGTGCCAGCAGCTTTGGGGTGGAGGAATATGGCTACACCTTC; CDR3 protein: CASSFGVEEYGYTF
D gene: -; J gene: TRBJ2-2; V gene: TRBV19; clone size: -; CDR3 DNA: TGTGCCAGTAACATCGAGGGAGGCACCGGGGAGCTGTTTTTT; CDR3 protein: CASNIEGGTGELFF
D gene: -; J gene: TRBJ2-1; V gene: TRBV29-1; clone size: once; CDR3 DNA: TGCAGCGTTCCACTTTTCAATGAGCAGTTCTTC; CDR3 protein: CSVPLFNEQFF
D gene: -; J gene: TRBJ1-6; V gene: TRBV5-1; clone size: -; CDR3 DNA: TGCGCCAGCAGCTTGGACAGAAGAAATTCACCCCTCCACTTT; CDR3 protein: CASSLDRRNSPLHF
D gene: TRBD1; J gene: TRBJ1-1; V gene: TRBV27; clone size: -; CDR3 DNA: TGTGCCAGCAGTTTATTACAGGGGTACACTGAAGCTTTCTTT; CDR3 protein: CASSLLQGYTEAFF
D gene: TRBD1; J gene: TRBJ1-4; V gene: TRBV5-5; clone size: -; CDR3 DNA: TGTGCCAGCAGCCTCGGGACAGGGAGGAATGAAAAACTGTTTTTT; CDR3 protein: CASSLGTGRNEKLFF
D gene: -; J gene: TRBJ1-2; V gene: TRBV6-5; clone size: -; CDR3 DNA: TGTGCCAGCAGTCCTACCGTAAACTATGGCTACACCTTC; CDR3 protein: CASSPTVNYGYTF
D gene: TRBD2; J gene: TRBJ2-1; V gene: TRBV4-2; clone size: -; CDR3 DNA: TGTGCCAGCAGCCAAGATAGTAGCGGGGGATACAATGAGCAGTTCTTC; CDR3 protein: CASSQDSSGGYNEQFF
D gene: -; J gene: TRBJ2-7; V gene: TRBV18; clone size: -; CDR3 DNA: TGTGCCAGCGCCGGGGACATTTACGAGCAGTACTTC; CDR3 protein: CASAGDIYEQYF
D gene: -; J gene: TRBJ1-4; V gene: TRBV19; clone size: -; CDR3 DNA: TGTGCCAGTACCCCAGCGGTATTTGGCGAAAAACTGTTTTTT; CDR3 protein: CASTPAVFGEKLFF
D gene: -; J gene: TRBJ2-3; V gene: TRBV6-5; clone size: once; CDR3 DNA: TGTGCCAGCGGCGTCGCGGCGACAGATACGCAGTATTTT; CDR3 protein: CASGVAATDTQYF
D gene: TRBD1; J gene: TRBJ2-7; V gene: TRBV5-1; clone size: -; CDR3 DNA: TGCGCCAGCAGCCTGGGACAGGGAAAAGCTTTCTACGAGCAGTACTTC; CDR3 protein: CASSLGQGKAFYEQYF
D gene: -; J gene: TRBJ2-1; V gene: TRBV29-1; clone size: -; CDR3 DNA: TGCAGCGTTGTCGCTCTAGCCCGACTGGGAAGCGTCTATGAGCAGTTCTTC; CDR3 protein: CSVVALARLGSVYEQFF
D gene: -; J gene: TRBJ2-1; V gene: TRBV19; clone size: -; CDR3 DNA: TGTGCCAGTAGCGAAAGCGGTCCGGGCAATGAGCAGTTCTTC; CDR3 protein: CASSESGPGNEQFF
D gene: -; J gene: TRBJ2-1; V gene: TRBV5-6; clone size: -; CDR3 DNA: TGTGCCAGCAGCTTGGGACAGTACAATGAGCAGTTCTTC; CDR3 protein: CASSLGQYNEQFF
D gene: TRBD1; J gene: TRBJ2-5; V gene: TRBV7-9; clone size: -; CDR3 DNA: TGTGCCAGCAGCTCCGGGACAGGGTCAGAGACCCAGTACTTC; CDR3 protein: CASSSGTGSETQYF
D gene: -; J gene: TRBJ2-7; V gene: TRBV18; clone size: once; CDR3 DNA: TGTGCCAGCTCACCACCTGGACGGGAGCTCTACGAGCAGTACTTC; CDR3 protein: CASSPPGRELYEQYF
D gene: -; J gene: TRBJ2-7; V gene: TRBV4-1; clone size: -; CDR3 DNA: TGCGCCAGCAGCCAAGGTCGGGGATCCTACGAGCAGTACTTC; CDR3 protein: CASSQGRGSYEQYF
D gene: TRBD2; J gene: TRBJ2-1; V gene: TRBV13; clone size: -; CDR3 DNA: TGTGCCAGCAGCCGGGGGGGACTAGCGGGGGACAATGAGCAGTTCTTC; CDR3 protein: CASSRGGLAGDNEQFF
D gene: -; J gene: TRBJ2-3; V gene: TRBV6-6; clone size: -; CDR3 DNA: TGTGCCAGCAGTGAGCCAGATACGCAGTATTTT; CDR3 protein: CASSEPDTQYF
D gene: TRBD1; J gene: TRBJ1-1; V gene: TRBV6-4; clone size: -; CDR3 DNA: TGTGCCAGCAGGACAGGGGAGAACACTGAAGCTTTCTTT; CDR3 protein: CASRTGENTEAFF